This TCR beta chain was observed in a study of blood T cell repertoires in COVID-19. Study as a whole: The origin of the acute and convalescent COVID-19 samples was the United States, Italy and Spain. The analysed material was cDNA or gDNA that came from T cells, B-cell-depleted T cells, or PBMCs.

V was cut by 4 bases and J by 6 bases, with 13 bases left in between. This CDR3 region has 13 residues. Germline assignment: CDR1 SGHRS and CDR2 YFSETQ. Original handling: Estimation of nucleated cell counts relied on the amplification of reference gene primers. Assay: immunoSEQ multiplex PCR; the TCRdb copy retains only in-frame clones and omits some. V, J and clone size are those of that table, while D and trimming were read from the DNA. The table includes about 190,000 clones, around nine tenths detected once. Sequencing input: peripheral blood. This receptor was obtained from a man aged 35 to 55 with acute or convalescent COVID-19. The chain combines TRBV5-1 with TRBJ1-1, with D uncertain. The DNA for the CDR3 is TGCGCCAGCAGCCCGAGTCGGGTGTCTGAAGCTTTCTTT. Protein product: CASSPSRVSEAFF.